This T cell receptor beta chain derives from a study of OX40 agonist ivuxolimab in advanced cancers. Context from the whole study: The costimulatory receptor OX40 (CD134) was targeted by ivuxolimab, a fully human IgG2 agonistic monoclonal antibody. Intravenous ivuxolimab was administered to patients every 2 weeks at six dose levels: 0.01, 0.1, 0.3, 1.5, 3 and 10 mg/kg. Of the approximately 53 patients in dose escalation, about 20 had hepatocellular carcinoma, approximately 15 had melanoma, 9 had renal cell carcinoma and 9 had head and neck cancer. A male proportion of 82.7% and a mean age of approximately 61 years, ranging from about 20 to 80, were recorded for the dose-escalation cohort. Prior anti-PD-1, anti-PD-L1 or anti-CTLA-4 therapy was permitted, and 30% to 45% of dose-escalation patients had received checkpoint inhibitors. Partial responses were achieved by three dose-escalation patients, of whom one had hepatocellular carcinoma and two had cutaneous melanoma. The point of sequencing TCRbeta in the periphery was to test whether ivuxolimab changed TCR sequence diversity and drove clonal T-cell expansion. The monotherapy dose-escalation portion (N of about 57 patients) of the phase I ivuxolimab trial is reported in the paper.

To sequence the TCRbeta CDR3 region, genomic DNA was isolated from the sorted cells. The immunoSEQ Assay was used for sequencing of TCRbeta CDR3 regions. TCRdb re-hosts the immuneACCESS table, in-frame sequences only. Its copies lack some clones; in the studies checked, an unresolved V gene accounts for under half of them, and the cause for the rest is not known. This sample holds 95,000 to 100,000 clones; 84% were observed only once. Roughly 5.8% of the sample rests with the top ten. Patients with a history of autoimmune disease or receiving systemic immunosuppression were excluded from the trial. Peripheral blood for TCR sequencing was collected from all dose cohorts at baseline, on cycle 4 day 1, and on cycle 7 day 1. The samples were drawn from a first-in-human, open-label, multicenter phase I dose-escalation trial of ivuxolimab. The trial enrolled adults with locally advanced or metastatic head and neck squamous cell, hepatocellular, melanoma or renal cell carcinoma. CD4+ and CD8+ T cells were sorted separately from peripheral blood before TCR sequencing.

What the research found in general, with its limitations: At doses of 0.1 to 3.0 mg/kg, clonal expansion of both CD4+ and CD8+ blood T cells was observed from baseline to week 6. Low levels of normalized T-cell clonal expansion were also seen in some patients who did not respond. Antigen specificity was not determined for the clonally expanded peripheral T cells. Partial responders in the 0.1-3.0 mg/kg groups had among the lowest normalized peripheral clonal expansion, especially among CD8+ T cells. On average, CD8+ T cells showed more expanded clones than CD4+ T cells after ivuxolimab.

Reading from cysteine to phenylalanine, the CDR3 counts 15 amino acids. Kept here is only the CDR3 DNA, which spans 45 bases and is read in frame from base 1. As regards this clone: Its antigen specificity is not known. No qualities accompany the bases; no much larger clone lies one base away.

The sequences come from CD4+ or CD8+ T cells sorted from blood, collected in a trial of the OX40 agonist ivuxolimab. The chain uses TRBV23-1 and TRBJ2-5, with TRBD1 tentatively as D gene (5 bases match). The J call may be in error: the DNA end matches TRBJ2-7 better. TRBV23-1 is labeled an ORF, and its function is uncertain. The TCR comes from an adult with an advanced solid tumor such as melanoma, head and neck, liver or kidney cancer. The DNA is TGCGCCAGCAGTCAGAAGGGGTCAACATTCTACGAGCAGTACTTC. Its coded protein is CASSQKGSTFYEQYF.